The entry that follows covers one TCR beta chain sequence. MiXCR was run by TCRdb on the 5' RACE reads, yielding one entry per CDR3 protein. The sample has more than 200,000 distinct CDR3 sequences; 20% to 30% are singletons. This sample was taken from a study of CD8 T cells in ankylosing spondylitis. Trimming at V came to 7 bases and at J to 1 base, leaving 9 bases not matched to a gene. The CDR3 extends over 15 amino acids. CDR1 and CDR2 (germline): DFQATT, SNEGSKA (reference sequence). The TCR originated in a male donor with ankylosing spondylitis or in good health (not recorded which). Sequencing used blood, either unsorted or a sorted T cell fraction (not recorded which). This rearrangement joins TRBV20-1 to TRBJ2-1, with 8 positions matching TRBD1. DNA for the CDR3: TGCAGTGTTCTTCCGGGACAGGTATCCTACAATGAGCAGTTCTTC. Protein product: CSVLPGQVSYNEQFF.